The next 15 T cell receptor beta chains were all read from a single sample in a study of blood T cell repertoires in COVID-19. The assay was immunoSEQ multiplex PCR, and TCRdb's table has in-frame clones only and misses some. Among approximately 31,000 clones, about 86% were seen once, and the ten largest hold about 5.5%. Specimen: peripheral blood. The receptors shown here come from a woman older than 75 with active or convalescent COVID-19.

This clone has more than one count but fewer than ten. The rearrangement links TRBV9 to TRBJ1-4; D is perhaps TRBD1 (6 bases). The CDR3 is 15 amino acids. CDR1 and CDR2 from the germline V gene are SGDLS and YYNGEE. Trimming took off 4 bases at V and 3 bases at J, with 13 bases between the two ends. CDR3 nucleotides: TGTGCCAGCAGCCCAAACAGGGCTCCTAATGAAAAACTGTTTTTT. Translated, it gives CASSPNRAPNEKLFF. The complete variable domain, with remaining parts taken from reference TRBV9 and TRBJ1-4, reads DSGVTQTPKHLITATGQRVTLRCSPRSGDLSVYWYQQSLDQGLQFLIQYYNGEERAKGNILERFSAQQFPDLHSELNLSSLELGDSALYFCASSPNRAPNEKLFFGSGTQLSVL.

V and J are TRBV5-8 and TRBJ2-7; possibly TRBD1 for D (6 bases). The CDR3 covers 15 residues. Germline V gives CDR1 SGHTS, CDR2 YDEGEE. Trimming removed 4 bases at V and 7 bases at J, with 21 bases between. CDR3 in DNA: TGTGCCAGCAGCCTTCCAGGAGCCGCCAGGGGAGAGCAGTACTTC. Protein sequence: CASSLPGAARGEQYF.

The J gene is TRBJ2-7, the V gene TRBV6-5; 10 bases are shared with TRBD2. The V segment lost 4 bases and the J segment 2 bases; nucleotides outside the gene matches: 2. Germline V gene lookup returns CDR1 MNHEY and CDR2 SVGAGI. The CDR3 contains 14 residues. This CDR3 reads CASSSGLAAYEQYF. The CDR3 DNA follows: TGTGCCAGCAGTTCCGGACTAGCGGCCTACGAGCAGTACTTC.

This chain joins TRBV7-6 and TRBJ1-1; D call uncertain. V was pared by 2 bases and J by 9 bases, with 16 bases between. The V gene's germline CDR1 is SGHVS and CDR2 FNYEAQ. This CDR3 contains 14 residues. The CDR3 protein is CASSLSFGGAQAFF. CDR3 in DNA: TGTGCCAGCAGCTTAAGTTTTGGCGGCGCTCAAGCTTTCTTT.

The rearrangement links TRBV5-4 to TRBJ2-7, with TRBD1 matching over 7 bases. Trimming at V came to 1 base and at J to 2 bases, leaving 9 bases not matched to a gene. CDR1 is SGHNT, CDR2 YYREEE, per germline (reference sequence). This CDR3 has 16 amino acids. Here the CDR3 reads CASSLNQGVNPYEQYF. DNA of the CDR3: TGTGCCAGCAGCTTGAACCAGGGGGTAAATCCCTACGAGCAGTACTTC.

The V call is TRBV6-5, the J call TRBJ2-3; possibly TRBD1 for D (5 bases). The CDR3 covers 13 residues. CDR1 is MNHEY, CDR2 SVGAGI, per germline. V lost 8 bases and J lost 2, with 11 bases in between. CDR3: CASLGLVTDTQYF. In DNA form, the CDR3 reads TGTGCCAGCCTGGGGCTGGTCACAGATACGCAGTATTTT.

This sequence joins TRBV6-5 and TRBJ2-7; no clear D gene. The germline CDR1 and CDR2 sequences are MNHEY and SVGAGI. This CDR3 is 13 amino acids long. The ends were cut back, 2 bases at V and 6 bases at J, with 11 bases in the middle. The CDR3 DNA reads TGTGCCAGCAGTTACCCCGCCAGTGGCGAGCAGTACTTC. Its translation is CASSYPASGEQYF.

The chain is built from TRBV3-1 (or the pseudogene TRBV3-2) and TRBJ1-5; D is undetermined. CDR1 is LGHDT, CDR2 YNNKEL, per germline (reference sequence). The CDR3 extends over 13 amino acids. V shed 2 bases and J shed 4 bases, with 6 bases lying between them. CDR3 nucleotides: TGTGCCAGCAGCCAAACTCTAAATCAGCCCCAGCATTTT. This gives the protein CASSQTLNQPQHF.

This chain links TRBV6-6 with TRBJ1-2; tentatively, D is TRBD1 (6 bases). The V end lost 7 bases, the J end lost 4 bases, and 19 bases lay between the germline ends. Germline V gene data show CDR1 as MNHNY and CDR2 as SVGAGI (reference sequence). The CDR3 is made up of 15 amino acids. The CDR3 is CASTQGPGRGYGYTF. In DNA, the CDR3 is TGTGCCAGCACCCAGGGGCCAGGGAGGGGCTATGGCTACACCTTC.

The chain is built from TRBV5-1 and TRBJ1-2; 10 bases line up with TRBD1. CDR1 is SGHRS and CDR2 is YFSETQ in the germline V gene. V was pared by 0 bases and J by 6 bases, with 8 bases of the junction left unmatched. The CDR3 spans 16 residues. The CDR3 nucleotides are TGCGCCAGCAGCTTGGTGGCGGACAGGGGGTGGGATGGCTACACCTTC. This sequence encodes CASSLVADRGWDGYTF.

The rearrangement uses TRBV11-1 and TRBJ2-2; a possible D gene is TRBD2 (6 bases). Trimming cost V 5 bases and J 5 bases, with 18 bases left between them. The length of the CDR3 is 16 residues. Looked up from germline, CDR1 is SGHAT and CDR2 is FQDESV (reference sequence). CDR3 sequence (DNA): TGTGCCAGCAGCCGGATGGACGCTGGGGGGACCGGGGAGCTGTTTTTT. This translates into CASSRMDAGGTGELFF.

The sample holds one count of this clone. This chain links TRBV28 with TRBJ1-5; no reliable D call. Trimming left V 6 bases short and J 0 bases short, with 21 bases between. This CDR3 has 18 amino acids. CDR1 is MDHEN and CDR2 is SYDVKM in the germline V gene. In DNA form, the CDR3 reads TGTGCCAGCAGCCTGATCCAGAACAGAGCCTATAGCAATCAGCCCCAGCATTTT. It specifies CASSLIQNRAYSNQPQHF.

This chain links TRBV6-2 or TRBV6-3 with TRBJ1-5, with D unclear. Trimming removed 5 bases from V and 0 bases from J, with 5 bases in between. Germline CDR1 reads MNHEY; CDR2 reads SVGEGT. The CDR3 spans 13 residues. This CDR3 is CASSPNSNQPQHF. Written as DNA, the CDR3 is TGTGCCAGCAGTCCAAATAGCAATCAGCCCCAGCATTTT.

The chain employs TRBV18 and TRBJ1-3, with D hard to call. Trimming shortened V by 3 bases and J by 5 bases, and 20 bases separated the two germline ends. CDR3 length: 17 residues. Germline V gene sequence: CDR1 KGHSH, CDR2 LQKENI. The CDR3 region is CASSPMRSGNLRNTIYF. Written as DNA, the CDR3 is TGTGCCAGCTCACCTATGCGGAGCGGAAATCTGAGAAACACCATATATTTT.

The CDR3 protein is CASRPSGILNTEAFF. CDR3 DNA: TGTGCCAGCAGGCCCTCAGGGATTTTGAACACTGAAGCTTTCTTT. The chain has TRBV6-5 and TRBJ1-1, with a tentative D call TRBD1 (5 bases). V shed 6 bases and J shed 0 bases, with 14 bases lying between them. The germline gives CDR1 MNHEY, CDR2 SVGAGI. The CDR3 consists of 15 residues.